A single sample gave rise to the 27 T cell receptor beta chains below, sequenced in a study of STAT5B mutations in CD4+ large granular lymphocyte leukemia. TCRdb's table, derived via immunoSEQ multiplex PCR, lists solely in-frame clones and lacks some. Among about 35,000 clones listed, 55% to 80% were seen once. Sequenced input: CD4+ T cells from blood buffy coats. The receptors come from a human donor in good health.

Notes on this clone: Compared with germline, one end of the junction differs, possibly owing to a read error. The chain links TRBV10-3 to TRBJ2-3; 9 bases align to TRBD2. The CDR3 runs 14 residues. Per the germline V gene, CDR1 is ENHRY and CDR2 is SYGVKD. The DNA for the CDR3 is TGTGCCAGTGCTAGCGGGGCGGGCACAGACACGCAGTATTTT. Translation gives CASASGAGTDTQYF.

The rearrangement uses TRBV11-3 and TRBJ2-5; D gene ambiguous. Germline loops: CDR1 SGHNT, CDR2 YENEEA. V was trimmed by 5 bases and J by 2 bases, leaving 9 bases between them. CDR3 size: 13 residues. The CDR3 reads CASSAYFQETQYF. The CDR3 coding sequence is TGTGCCAGCAGCGCCTATTTTCAAGAGACCCAGTACTTC. Complete variable domain (other parts from reference TRBV11-3 and TRBJ2-5): EAGVVQSPRYKIIEKKQPVAFWCNPISGHNTLYWYLQNLGQGPELLIRYENEEAVDDSQLPKDRFSAERLKGVDSTLKIQPAELGDSAVYLCASSAYFQETQYFGPGTRLLVL.

This clone was seen a handful of times. This sequence joins TRBV9 and TRBJ1-2; D perhaps matches TRBD1 (5 bases). The V end lost 0 bases, the J end lost 11 bases, and 11 bases lay between the germline ends. The CDR3 covers 12 residues. From germline, CDR1 is SGDLS and CDR2 YYNGEE. The CDR3 region is CASSVVGGRYTF. The CDR3 DNA follows: TGTGCCAGCAGCGTAGTGGGGGGAAGATACACCTTC.

A few counts support this clone. The chain uses TRBV18 and TRBJ1-5; unclear D gene. Germline CDR1 is KGHSH and CDR2 is LQKENI. The CDR3 is 13 amino acids. Trimming stripped 2 bases from V and 7 bases from J, with 9 bases between. The CDR3 nucleotides read TGTGCCAGCTCACCAGTACTCGCGCAGCCCCAGCATTTT. Translating it yields CASSPVLAQPQHF.

Notes on this clone: The same CDR3 can be traced to other DNA sequences in this sample. In DNA, the CDR3 is TGTGCCAGCAGCCAAGATCGAAACTATGGCTACACCTTC. This translates into CASSQDRNYGYTF. This rearrangement joins TRBV14 to TRBJ1-2; no clear D. The V gene's germline CDR1 is SGHDN and CDR2 FVKESK. CDR3 length equals 13 residues. Deletions cut 0 bases from V and 2 bases from J, with 4 bases between.

The rearrangement links TRBV6-1 to TRBJ2-2; D remains unclear. Trimming stripped 8 bases from V and 1 base from J, with 8 bases between. This CDR3 spans 13 amino acids. In germline, CDR1 is MNHNS, CDR2 SASEGT. CDR3 amino acids: CASGEQNTGELFF. DNA for the CDR3: TGTGCCAGCGGGGAACAGAACACCGGGGAGCTGTTTTTT.

V and J are TRBV7-2 and TRBJ2-4; 10 bases align to TRBD1. Germline loops: CDR1 SGHTA, CDR2 FQGNSA. With 5 bases clipped from V and 7 bases from J, the junction kept 8 bases outside the gene matches. This CDR3 contains 15 residues. This chain's CDR3 is CASSPQQGQGNIQYF. CDR3 nucleotide sequence: TGTGCCAGCAGCCCCCAACAGGGACAGGGGAACATTCAGTACTTC.

The chain uses TRBV1 and TRBJ2-6; TRBD2 is the table's D call, not checked against the DNA. TRBV1 constitutes a pseudogene. The CDR3 has 16 residues. In DNA, the CDR3 is TGCACCAGCAGCCAAGGCGGGGGGAGTGGGGCCAACGTCCTGACTTTC. Translation: CTSSQGGGSGANVLTF.

The genes are TRBV7-3 and TRBJ2-7; possible D gene TRBD1, 5 bases. The germline V gene has CDR1 SGHTA and CDR2 FQGTGA. CDR3 length: 15 amino acids. Deletions cut 0 bases from V and 3 bases from J, with 12 bases between. CDR3 nucleotide sequence: TGTGCCAGCAGCTTAACAGGGGCAGGTTTCTACGAGCAGTACTTC. Its protein is CASSLTGAGFYEQYF.

The chain couples TRBV10-3 to TRBJ2-5; 8 bases are shared with TRBD2. Losses at the gene ends were 10 bases for V and 7 bases for J; bases not matched to a gene: 14. Germline CDR1 reads ENHRY; CDR2 reads SYGVKD. This CDR3 spans 14 amino acids. The CDR3 here is CATAEVAGPRTQYF. CDR3 sequence (DNA): TGTGCCACCGCGGAGGTAGCGGGGCCCAGGACCCAGTACTTC.

The genes are TRBV7-6 and TRBJ2-2; TRBD2 matches 10 bases. V lost 5 bases to trimming and J lost 4 bases; unmatched junction nucleotides: 10. Per germline, CDR1 SGHVS and CDR2 FNYEAQ. This CDR3 contains 17 residues. The CDR3 DNA sequence: TGTGCCAGCAGCACCAGCGGGGGGGCCAAATCCACCGGGGAGCTGTTTTTT. Translated, it gives CASSTSGGAKSTGELFF.

The V and J genes are TRBV11-3 and TRBJ1-1; D perhaps matches TRBD1 (6 bases). The CDR3 has 14 amino acids. Germline V CDR1 and CDR2: SGHNT, YENEEA. The ends were cut back, 8 bases at V and 5 bases at J, with 18 bases in the middle. The CDR3 spells CASQEGGLRTEAFF. DNA for the CDR3: TGTGCCAGCCAAGAGGGGGGCTTACGGACTGAAGCTTTCTTT.

The CDR3 protein is CASSTTVGLGYNEQFF. DNA of the CDR3: TGCGCCAGCAGCACGACGGTGGGACTAGGCTACAATGAGCAGTTCTTC. The V gene is TRBV5-1, the J gene TRBJ2-1, with TRBD2 matching 8 bases. The V and J ends lost 4 bases and 3 bases, in that order; junction bases with no gene match: 9. This CDR3 has 16 residues. Germline CDR1 and CDR2: SGHRS and YFSETQ. The entire variable domain, with the rest obtained from reference TRBV5-1 and TRBJ2-1, is as follows: KAGVTQTPRYLIKTRGQQVTLSCSPISGHRSVSWYQQTPGQGLQFLFEYFSETQRNKGNFPGRFSGRQFSNSRSEMNVSTLELGDSALYLCASSTTVGLGYNEQFFGPGTRLTVL.

In DNA, the CDR3 is TGTGCCACCAGCAAGGATCACGTACACTCCTACGAGCAGTACTTC. It specifies CATSKDHVHSYEQYF. The rearrangement uses TRBV15 and TRBJ2-7; D is ambiguous. Germline V gene lookup returns CDR1 LNHNV and CDR2 YYDKDF (reference sequence). The V end lost 4 bases, the J end lost 0 bases, and 13 bases lay between the germline ends. CDR3 length: 15 amino acids.

The gene calls are TRBV7-3 and TRBJ2-3; D gene ambiguous. Trimming shortened V by 4 bases and J by 0 bases, and 17 bases separated the two germline ends. Germline CDR1 reads SGHTA; CDR2 reads FQGTGA. CDR3 length equals 17 residues. The CDR3 loop reads CASSSTQMTASTDTQYF. The CDR3 DNA is TGTGCCAGCAGCTCTACCCAGATGACGGCTAGCACAGATACGCAGTATTTT.

This chain links TRBV11-1 with TRBJ2-7; D is unresolved. This CDR3 is built from 14 residues. V lost 5 bases to trimming and J lost 2 bases, with 13 bases between them. Per germline, CDR1 SGHAT and CDR2 FQDESV (reference sequence). For the CDR3, the DNA is TGTGCCAGCAGCCCCGGACGTGTTACCTACGAGCAGTACTTC. It encodes CASSPGRVTYEQYF.

The chain employs TRBV7-6 and TRBJ2-7; D unclear. Germline V CDR1 and CDR2: SGHVS, FNYEAQ. The CDR3 has 15 residues. The V end lost 2 bases, the J end lost 2 bases, and 13 bases lay between the germline ends. The CDR3 here is CASSLMQRRTYEQYF. DNA for the CDR3: TGTGCCAGCAGCTTAATGCAGAGACGGACCTACGAGCAGTACTTC.

The chain recombines TRBV7-3 with TRBJ2-1, with D maybe TRBD2 (6 bases). The length of the CDR3 is 15 residues. The germline V and J ends were trimmed by 4 bases and 7 bases, with 17 bases remaining between them. Germline lookup yields CDR1 SGHTA and CDR2 FQGTGA. The CDR3 reads CASSSYTGAGNEQFF. CDR3 nucleotide sequence: TGTGCCAGCAGCTCCTACACTGGGGCGGGGAATGAGCAGTTCTTC.

This clone was seen a handful of times. V gene TRBV29-1 combines with J gene TRBJ1-1; D ambiguous. The CDR3 contains 12 residues. The germline CDR1 and CDR2 sequences are SQVTM and ANQGSEA. V lost 6 bases, J lost 3 bases, and 11 bases lay in between. The CDR3 region is CSVGFRDTEAFF. Here the CDR3 DNA reads TGCAGCGTGGGGTTCCGGGACACTGAAGCTTTCTTT.

The chain joins TRBV6-4 to TRBJ2-7; the D is unclear. This CDR3 is 13 amino acids long. Germline loops: CDR1 MRHNA, CDR2 SNTAGT. The V end lost 6 bases, the J end lost 11 bases, and 20 bases lay between the germline ends. The CDR3 is CASSAKDPFPEYF. CDR3 DNA sequence: TGTGCCAGCAGCGCTAAGGACCCCTTCCCCGAGTACTTC.

The chain employs TRBV18 and TRBJ2-5, with D perhaps matching TRBD1 (5 bases). The CDR3 extends over 13 amino acids. Germline V gene data show CDR1 as KGHSH and CDR2 as LQKENI. V lost 2 bases, J lost 1 base, and 5 bases lay in between. CDR3 loop: CASSPRGQETQYF. The CDR3 DNA is TGTGCCAGCTCACCAAGGGGCCAAGAGACCCAGTACTTC.

The genes are TRBV18 and TRBJ1-1, with unresolved D. The germline V gene encodes CDR1 KGHSH and CDR2 LQKENI. The V end lost 5 bases, the J end lost 4 bases, and 17 bases lay between the germline ends. The CDR3 is made up of 15 amino acids. The CDR3 bases are TGTGCCAGCTCAAGTGCAGACGGTGGGTTCACTGAAGCTTTCTTT. As protein: CASSSADGGFTEAFF.

This sequence joins TRBV11-2 and TRBJ2-4, with 15 bases aligning to TRBD2. The CDR3 consists of 15 residues. Germline V lookup: CDR1 SGHAT, CDR2 FQNNGV. Losses at the gene ends were 5 bases for V and 9 bases for J; bases not matched to a gene: 5. The CDR3 reads CASSDGLAGGIIQYF. The CDR3 DNA is TGTGCCAGCAGCGATGGACTAGCGGGGGGGATCATTCAGTACTTC.

This sequence joins TRBV6-1 and TRBJ1-4, with no clear D. Looked up from germline, CDR1 is MNHNS and CDR2 is SASEGT. The CDR3 contains 15 residues. Trimming removed 0 bases at V and 7 bases at J, with 12 bases between. This CDR3 is CASSEAPGTSEKLFF. The CDR3 DNA follows: TGTGCCAGCAGTGAAGCTCCGGGAACGAGTGAAAAACTGTTTTTT.

The genes are TRBV10-3 and TRBJ2-7; D possibly matches TRBD1 or TRBD2 (5 bases each). Germline loops: CDR1 ENHRY, CDR2 SYGVKD. Trimming stripped 3 bases from V and 2 bases from J, with 11 bases between. The CDR3 runs to 14 residues. The CDR3 coding sequence is TGTGCCATCAGTGATGCCGGGACCCCCTACGAGCAGTACTTC. Its translation: CAISDAGTPYEQYF.

This clone was picked up one time. The chain uses TRBV29-1 and TRBJ2-1; 11 nucleotides align to TRBD1. Germline V lookup: CDR1 SQVTM, CDR2 ANQGSEA. This CDR3 is 14 amino acids long. The J segment lost 7 bases and the V segment lost 3 bases, leaving 5 bases of the junction unmatched. The CDR3 spells CSVDPGTGGNEQFF. The CDR3 coding sequence is TGCAGCGTTGATCCCGGGACAGGGGGGAATGAGCAGTTCTTC.

This clone was found a few times. The chain carries TRBV5-8 and TRBJ1-2; 7 positions agree with TRBD1. The CDR3 covers 13 residues. Germline V gene data show CDR1 as SGHTS and CDR2 as YDEGEE. Trimming took 5 bases from V and 4 from J; bases not matched to a gene: 5. CDR3 in amino acids: CASRLTGVYGYTF. CDR3 DNA: TGTGCCAGCAGATTAACAGGGGTCTATGGCTACACCTTC.